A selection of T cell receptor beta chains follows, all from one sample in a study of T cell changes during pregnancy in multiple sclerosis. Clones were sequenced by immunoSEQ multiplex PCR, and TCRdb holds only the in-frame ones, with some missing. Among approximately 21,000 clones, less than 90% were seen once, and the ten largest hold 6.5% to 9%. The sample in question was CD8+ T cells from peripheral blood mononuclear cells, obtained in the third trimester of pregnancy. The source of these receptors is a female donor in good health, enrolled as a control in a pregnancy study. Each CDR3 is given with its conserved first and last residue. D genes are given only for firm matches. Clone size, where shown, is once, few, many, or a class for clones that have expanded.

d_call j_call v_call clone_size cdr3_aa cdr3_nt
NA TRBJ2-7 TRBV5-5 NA CASSLERGNEQYF TGTGCCAGCAGCTTGGAAAGGGGGAACGAGCAGTACTTC
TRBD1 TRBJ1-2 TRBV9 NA CASSVATSGGMGYTF TGTGCCAGCAGCGTAGCCACCTCAGGGGGGATGGGCTACACCTTC
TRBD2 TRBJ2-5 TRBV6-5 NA CASCTSGGDQETQYF TGTGCCAGCTGTACTAGCGGGGGGGATCAAGAGACCCAGTACTTC
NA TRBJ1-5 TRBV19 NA CASSIFRGLSQPQHF TGTGCCAGTAGTATTTTCAGGGGCTTGAGTCAGCCCCAGCATTTT
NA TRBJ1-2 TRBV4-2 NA CASSQVGGGSDGYTF TGTGCCAGCAGCCAAGTCGGGGGAGGAAGCGATGGCTACACCTTC
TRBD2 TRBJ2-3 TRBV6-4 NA CASSGTSGGDTQYF TGTGCCAGCAGTGGGACTAGCGGGGGAGATACGCAGTATTTT
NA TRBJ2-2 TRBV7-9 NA CASSLEPLKNTGELFF TGTGCCAGCAGCCTAGAGCCCCTCAAGAACACCGGGGAGCTGTTTTTT
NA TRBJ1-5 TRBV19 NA CASSIGDRANQPQHF TGTGCCAGTAGTATTGGTGACAGAGCCAATCAGCCCCAGCATTTT
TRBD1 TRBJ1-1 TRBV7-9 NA CASSHRDRVDEAFF TGTGCCAGCAGCCACCGTGACAGGGTGGACGAAGCTTTCTTT
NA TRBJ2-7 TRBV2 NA CAREGQVWEDEQYF TGTGCCAGAGAAGGACAGGTTTGGGAGGACGAGCAGTACTTC
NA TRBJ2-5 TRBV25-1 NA CASSELEGRSDQETQYF TGTGCCAGCAGTGAATTGGAGGGGAGGTCCGACCAAGAGACCCAGTACTTC
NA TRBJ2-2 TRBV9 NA CASSVRGLTGELFF TGTGCCAGCAGCGTACGGGGTTTAACCGGGGAGCTGTTTTTT
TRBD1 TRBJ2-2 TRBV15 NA CATSWHPRGRGTGELFF TGTGCCACCAGCTGGCACCCCAGGGGGCGCGGGACCGGGGAGCTGTTTTTT
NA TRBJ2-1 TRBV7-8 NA CASSLYAGLHSYNEQFF TGTGCCAGCAGCTTATACGCAGGACTCCACTCCTACAATGAGCAGTTCTTC
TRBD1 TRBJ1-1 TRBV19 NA CASGTGANTEAFF TGTGCCAGCGGGACAGGGGCGAACACTGAAGCTTTCTTT
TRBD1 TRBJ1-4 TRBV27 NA CASSPRTGGNEKLFF TGTGCCAGCAGTCCTCGGACAGGAGGAAATGAAAAACTGTTTTTT
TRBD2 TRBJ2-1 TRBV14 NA CASNHWPSGSNEQFF TGTGCCAGCAACCACTGGCCTAGCGGGAGTAATGAGCAGTTCTTC
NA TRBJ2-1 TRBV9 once CASSVGASYNEQFF TGTGCCAGCAGCGTGGGGGCGTCCTACAATGAGCAGTTCTTC
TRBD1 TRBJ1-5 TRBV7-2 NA CASSPEQGYGQPQHF TGTGCCAGCAGCCCCGAACAGGGGTATGGCCAGCCCCAGCATTTT
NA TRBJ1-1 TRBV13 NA CASSLYGTEAFF TGTGCCAGCAGCTTATACGGCACTGAAGCTTTCTTT
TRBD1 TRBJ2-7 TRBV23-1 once CAIGRDRAAPHSSYEQYF TGCGCCATAGGACGGGACAGAGCAGCCCCCCATAGCTCCTACGAGCAGTACTTC
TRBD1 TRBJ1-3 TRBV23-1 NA CASSQTFTPGTEAGNTIYF TGCGCCAGCAGTCAAACTTTCACCCCCGGGACAGAAGCCGGAAACACCATATATTTT